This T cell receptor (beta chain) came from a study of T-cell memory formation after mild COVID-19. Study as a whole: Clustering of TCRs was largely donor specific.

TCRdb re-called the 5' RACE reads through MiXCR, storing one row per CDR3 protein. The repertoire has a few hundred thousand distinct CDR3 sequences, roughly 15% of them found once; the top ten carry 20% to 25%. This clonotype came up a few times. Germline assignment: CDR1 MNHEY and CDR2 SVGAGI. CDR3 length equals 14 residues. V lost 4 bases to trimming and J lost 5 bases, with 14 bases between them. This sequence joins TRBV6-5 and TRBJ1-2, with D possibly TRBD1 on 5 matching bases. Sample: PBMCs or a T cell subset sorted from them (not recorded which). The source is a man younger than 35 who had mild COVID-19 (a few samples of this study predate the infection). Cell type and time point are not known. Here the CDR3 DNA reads TGTGCCAGCAGTTTGAATTCAGGGAGGTATGGCTACACCTTC. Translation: CASSLNSGRYGYTF.